The entry below gives a single TCR beta chain sequence along with its context. Blood replicates held 0.5 ug DNA, tumor or normal breast about 1.5 ug, two each. Method: immunoSEQ multiplex PCR; TCRdb's copy keeps in-frame clones and lacks some. This sample has 25,000 to 30,000 clones, with approximately 54% found just once. This entry is derived from a study of early stage breast cancer tumors. Study background: ER+/PR+/HER2- status applied to about 80% of the 16 invasive breast tumors.

Germline V gene data show CDR1 as SGDLS and CDR2 as YYNGEE. Trimming took 0 bases from V and 4 from J, leaving 14 bases between them. The CDR3 has 16 residues. The sequenced sample consisted of breast tumor tissue. The chain couples TRBV9 to TRBJ1-3; D ambiguous. This TCR was recovered from a person in their fifties with breast cancer. The CDR3 here is CASSVAASVLGNTIYF. DNA of the CDR3: TGTGCCAGCAGCGTAGCTGCCAGTGTACTCGGAAACACCATATATTTT.